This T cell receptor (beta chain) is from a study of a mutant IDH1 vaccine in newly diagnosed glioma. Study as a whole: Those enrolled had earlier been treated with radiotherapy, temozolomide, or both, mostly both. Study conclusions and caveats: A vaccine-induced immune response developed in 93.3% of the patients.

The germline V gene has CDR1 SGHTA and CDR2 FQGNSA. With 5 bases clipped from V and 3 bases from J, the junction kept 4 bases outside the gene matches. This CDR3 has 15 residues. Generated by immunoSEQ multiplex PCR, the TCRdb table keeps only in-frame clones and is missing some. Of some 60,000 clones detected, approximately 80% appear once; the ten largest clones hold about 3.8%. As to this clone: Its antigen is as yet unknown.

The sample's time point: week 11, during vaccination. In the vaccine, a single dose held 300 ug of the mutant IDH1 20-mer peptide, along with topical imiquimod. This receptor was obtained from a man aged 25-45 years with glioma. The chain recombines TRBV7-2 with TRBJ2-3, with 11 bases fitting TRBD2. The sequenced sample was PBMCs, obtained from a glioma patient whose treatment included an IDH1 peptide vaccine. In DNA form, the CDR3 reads TGTGCCAGCAGCCTTAGACTAGCGGGGACAGATACGCAGTATTTT. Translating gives CASSLRLAGTDTQYF.